This T cell receptor (beta chain) was sequenced in a study of blood T cell repertoires in COVID-19. Study-wide context: Specimens from acute and convalescent COVID-19 originated in the United States, Italy and Spain. T cells, B-cell-depleted T cells, or PBMCs provided the cDNA or gDNA that served as material.

There are 14 residues in the CDR3. Original processing notes: Counts of nucleated cells, estimated from reference gene primer amplification, were obtained. The protocol was immunoSEQ multiplex PCR, while the TCRdb copy is restricted to in-frame clones and leaves out a portion. D and trimming were read from the DNA, whereas the V and J calls and clone size are those reported in that table. The sample lists about 130,000 clones, around 76% occurring once. This clone was picked up a small number of times. This sequence joins TRBV21-1 and TRBJ1-2. TRBV21-1 is annotated as a pseudogene. Sequencing was done on a sample of peripheral blood. This clonotype was obtained from an elderly man with COVID-19, enrolled during active disease. The CDR3 coding sequence is TGTGCCAGCGGAGGATTGCGGGAACTCTATGGCTACACCTTC. It encodes CASGGLRELYGYTF.